The present TCR beta chain was sequenced within a study of blood T cells in healthy people across ages. The donors, all healthy, were Caucasians living in Russia, aged about 6 to 100. For the second PCR, which ran for 7 to 11 cycles, a sample-barcoded 5' primer and a J-beta primer mix were used. TCRdb used MiXCR to reprocess the 5' RACE reads, holding one entry per CDR3 protein. The sample consists of hundreds of thousands of distinct CDR3 sequences, approximately 30% of them appearing once. This clonotype was seen a few times. V shed 2 bases and J shed 2 bases, with 10 bases lying between them. The CDR3 sequence is 14 residues long. Looked up from germline, CDR1 is SGHAT and CDR2 is FQDESV (reference sequence).

This chain links TRBV11-1 with TRBJ2-7; D might be TRBD2 (5 bases). The sequencing input was blood. The clonotype originates from a woman aged 80 or over in good health. CDR3 protein: CASSLRGPTYEQYF. DNA of the CDR3: TGTGCCAGCAGCTTACGAGGGCCTACCTACGAGCAGTACTTC.